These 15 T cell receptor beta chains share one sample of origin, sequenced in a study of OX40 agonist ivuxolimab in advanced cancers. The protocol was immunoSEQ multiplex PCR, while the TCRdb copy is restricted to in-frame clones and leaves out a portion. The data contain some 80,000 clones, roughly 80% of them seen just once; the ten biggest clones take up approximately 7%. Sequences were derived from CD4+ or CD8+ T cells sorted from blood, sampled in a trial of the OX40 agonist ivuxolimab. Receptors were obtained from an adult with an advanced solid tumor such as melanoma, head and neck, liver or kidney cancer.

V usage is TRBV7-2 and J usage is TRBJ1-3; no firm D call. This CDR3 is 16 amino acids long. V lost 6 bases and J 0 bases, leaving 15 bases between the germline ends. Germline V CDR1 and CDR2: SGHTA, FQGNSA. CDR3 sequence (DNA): TGTGCCAGCAGTTTTCGACGGCACAGCTCTGGAAACACCATATATTTT. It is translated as CASSFRRHSSGNTIYF.

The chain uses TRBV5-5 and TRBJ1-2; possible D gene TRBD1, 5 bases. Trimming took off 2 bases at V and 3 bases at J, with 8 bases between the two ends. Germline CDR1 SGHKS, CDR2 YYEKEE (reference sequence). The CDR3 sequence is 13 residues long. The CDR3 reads CASSFQGDYGYTF. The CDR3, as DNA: TGTGCCAGCAGCTTTCAGGGAGACTATGGCTACACCTTC.

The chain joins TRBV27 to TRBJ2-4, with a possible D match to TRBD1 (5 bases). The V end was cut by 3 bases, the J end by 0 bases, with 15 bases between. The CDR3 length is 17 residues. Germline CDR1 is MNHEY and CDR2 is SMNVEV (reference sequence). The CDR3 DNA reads TGTGCCAGCAGTTTTCAGGGTGGGGTCGGAGCCAAAAACATTCAGTACTTC. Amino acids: CASSFQGGVGAKNIQYF.

The chain's CDR3 is CASSPGTGGHNEQFF. The CDR3 coding sequence is TGCGCCAGCAGCCCCGGGACAGGGGGCCACAATGAGCAGTTCTTC. The rearrangement uses TRBV5-1 and TRBJ2-1; 12 positions match TRBD1. Germline loops: CDR1 SGHRS, CDR2 YFSETQ. CDR3 length equals 15 residues. J lost 5 bases, V lost 4 bases, and 4 bases had no gene match.

The DNA for the CDR3 is TGTGCCTGGGGGTGGACTGAAGCTTTCTTT. Its protein is CAWGWTEAFF. The rearrangement uses TRBV30 and TRBJ1-1; D is unresolved. The CDR3 length is 10 residues. The V end lost 5 bases, the J end lost 5 bases, and 6 bases lay between the germline ends. In germline, CDR1 is GTSNPN, CDR2 SVGIG (reference sequence). Variable domain in full (rest from reference TRBV30 and TRBJ1-1): SQTIHQWPATLVQPVGSPLSLECTVEGTSNPNLYWYRQAAGRGLQLLFYSVGIGQISSEVPQNLSASRPQDRQFILSSKKLLLSDSGFYLCAWGWTEAFFGQGTRLTVV.

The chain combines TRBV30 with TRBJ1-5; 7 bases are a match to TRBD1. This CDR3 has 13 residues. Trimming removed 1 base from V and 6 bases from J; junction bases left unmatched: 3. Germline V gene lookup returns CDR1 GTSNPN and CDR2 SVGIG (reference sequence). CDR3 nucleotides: TGTGCCTGGAGTGAGGGGGCAGGTCAGCCCCAGCATTTT. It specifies CAWSEGAGQPQHF.

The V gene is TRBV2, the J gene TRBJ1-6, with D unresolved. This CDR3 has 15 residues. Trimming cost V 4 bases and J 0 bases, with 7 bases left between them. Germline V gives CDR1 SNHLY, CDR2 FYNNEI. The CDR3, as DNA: TGTGCCAGCAGTGTTGATAGCTCCTATAATTCACCCCTCCACTTT. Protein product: CASSVDSSYNSPLHF.

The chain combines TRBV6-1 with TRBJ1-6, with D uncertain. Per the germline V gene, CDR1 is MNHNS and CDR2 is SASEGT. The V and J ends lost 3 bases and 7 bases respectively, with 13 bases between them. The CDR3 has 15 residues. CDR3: CASSDNQAQNSPLHF. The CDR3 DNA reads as TGTGCCAGCAGTGACAATCAAGCCCAAAATTCACCCCTCCACTTT.

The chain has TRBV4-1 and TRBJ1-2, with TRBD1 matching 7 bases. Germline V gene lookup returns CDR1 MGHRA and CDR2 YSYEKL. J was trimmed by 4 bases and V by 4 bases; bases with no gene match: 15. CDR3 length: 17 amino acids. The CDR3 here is CASSPQGGQVGLYGYTF. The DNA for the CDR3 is TGCGCCAGCAGCCCTCAGGGCGGACAGGTGGGGCTCTATGGCTACACCTTC.

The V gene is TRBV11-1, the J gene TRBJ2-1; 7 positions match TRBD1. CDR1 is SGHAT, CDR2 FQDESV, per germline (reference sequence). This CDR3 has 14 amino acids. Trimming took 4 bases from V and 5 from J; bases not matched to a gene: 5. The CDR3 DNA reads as TGTGCCAGCAGCTCAGGGACAGAACACAATGAGCAGTTCTTC. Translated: CASSSGTEHNEQFF.

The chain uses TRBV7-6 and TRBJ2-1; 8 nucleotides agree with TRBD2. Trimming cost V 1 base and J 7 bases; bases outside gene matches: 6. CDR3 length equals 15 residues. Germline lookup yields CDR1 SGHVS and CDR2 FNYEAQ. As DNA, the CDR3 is TGTGCCAGCAGCTTAGAGGCTAGCGGGTGGAATGAGCAGTTCTTC. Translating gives CASSLEASGWNEQFF.

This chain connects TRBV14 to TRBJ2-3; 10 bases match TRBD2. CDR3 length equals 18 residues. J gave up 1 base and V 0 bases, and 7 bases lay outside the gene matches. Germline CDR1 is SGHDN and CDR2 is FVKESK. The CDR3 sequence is CASSQDIVAGGRTDTQYF. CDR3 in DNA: TGTGCCAGCAGCCAAGATATCGTAGCGGGGGGACGCACAGATACGCAGTATTTT.

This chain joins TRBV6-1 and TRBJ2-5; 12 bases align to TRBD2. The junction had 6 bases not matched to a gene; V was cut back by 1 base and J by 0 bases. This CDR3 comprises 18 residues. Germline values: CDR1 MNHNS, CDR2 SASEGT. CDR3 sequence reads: CASSEGTTSGGHQETQYF. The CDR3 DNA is TGTGCCAGCAGTGAAGGGACAACTAGCGGGGGGCACCAAGAGACCCAGTACTTC.

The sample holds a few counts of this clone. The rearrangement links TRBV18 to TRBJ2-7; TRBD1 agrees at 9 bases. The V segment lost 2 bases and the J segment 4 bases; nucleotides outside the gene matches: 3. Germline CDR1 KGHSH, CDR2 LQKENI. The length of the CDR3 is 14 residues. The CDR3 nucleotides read TGTGCCAGCTCACCAGGGACAGGGAAATACGAGCAGTACTTC. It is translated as CASSPGTGKYEQYF.

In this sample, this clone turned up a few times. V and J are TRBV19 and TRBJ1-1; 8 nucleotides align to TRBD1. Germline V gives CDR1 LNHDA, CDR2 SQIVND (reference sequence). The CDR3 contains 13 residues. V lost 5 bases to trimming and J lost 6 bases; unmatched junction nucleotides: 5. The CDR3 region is CASSLDRDPEAFF. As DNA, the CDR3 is TGTGCCAGTAGTCTGGACAGGGATCCTGAAGCTTTCTTT. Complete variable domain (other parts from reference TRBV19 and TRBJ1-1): DGGITQSPKYLFRKEGQNVTLSCEQNLNHDAMYWYRQDPGQGLRLIYYSQIVNDFQKGDIAEGYSVSREKKESFPLTVTSAQKNPTAFYLCASSLDRDPEAFFGQGTRLTVV.